The next 14 T cell receptor beta chains were all read from a single sample in a study of blood T cell repertoires in COVID-19. The data were produced by immunoSEQ multiplex PCR, yet TCRdb's version contains in-frame clones alone and is incomplete. Of 60,000 to 75,000 clones in the sample, roughly 88% were seen once. Sequenced input: peripheral blood. These receptors were taken from a human donor in a cohort sampled during active COVID-19.

The chain has TRBV7-2 and TRBJ2-3; 8 positions agree with TRBD2. The V segment lost 2 bases and the J segment 5 bases; nucleotides outside the gene matches: 12. This CDR3 is built from 17 residues. Germline V CDR1 and CDR2: SGHTA, FQGNSA. For the CDR3, the DNA is TGTGCCAGCAGCTTAAGATGGAGCGGGAGCTTTGGAGATACGCAGTATTTT. As protein: CASSLRWSGSFGDTQYF.

This sequence joins TRBV7-8 and TRBJ2-7; D is ambiguous. The CDR3 covers 14 residues. The V gene's germline CDR1 is SGHVS and CDR2 FQNEAQ. V was clipped by 1 base and J by 3 bases, with 10 bases between them. CDR3 residues: CASSLGLRNYEQYF. CDR3 bases: TGTGCCAGCAGCTTAGGACTTAGAAACTACGAGCAGTACTTC.

This sequence joins TRBV3-1 (or the pseudogene TRBV3-2) and TRBJ2-3, with D possibly TRBD2 on 5 matching bases. CDR3 length: 14 residues. Per the germline V gene, CDR1 is LGHDT and CDR2 is YNNKEL (reference sequence). V lost 1 base, J lost 1 base, and 6 bases lay in between. The CDR3 DNA is TGTGCCAGCAGCCAAGGGGGAGGCACAGATACGCAGTATTTT. This sequence encodes CASSQGGGTDTQYF.

There are a few counts of this clone. The chain joins TRBV28 to TRBJ2-7; the D is unclear. In germline, CDR1 is MDHEN, CDR2 SYDVKM. The CDR3 covers 13 residues. Trimming took 3 bases from V and 3 from J, leaving 9 bases between them. The CDR3 protein is CASSFSPGYEQYF. The CDR3 nucleotides read TGTGCCAGCAGTTTCAGTCCGGGCTACGAGCAGTACTTC.

The chain joins TRBV4-3 to TRBJ2-6, with a weak D call TRBD2 (5 bases). The CDR3 is made up of 18 amino acids. Looked up from germline, CDR1 is LGHNA and CDR2 is YSLEER. V gave up 0 bases and J gave up 0 bases, with 12 bases separating them. CDR3 DNA: TGCGCCAGCAGCCAAGATCTTCGAGGGTTCTCTGGGGCCAACGTCCTGACTTTC. Translation: CASSQDLRGFSGANVLTF.

This clone was counted a single time. This chain joins TRBV15 and TRBJ1-1; D is possibly TRBD1 (5 bases). CDR3 length: 13 amino acids. CDR1 and CDR2 from the germline V gene are LNHNV and YYDKDF (reference sequence). The V end was cut by 4 bases, the J end by 8 bases, with 14 bases between. CDR3: CATSKAQGTEAFF. The CDR3 DNA sequence: TGTGCCACCAGCAAAGCCCAGGGTACCGAAGCTTTCTTT.

V usage is TRBV5-1 and J usage is TRBJ2-3, with 7 bases identical to TRBD2. CDR1 SGHRS and CDR2 YFSETQ come from the germline V gene. The CDR3 runs to 16 residues. Losses at the gene ends were 0 bases for V and 0 bases for J; bases not matched to a gene: 4. The CDR3: CASSLAASGSTDTQYF. The DNA of the CDR3 is TGCGCCAGCAGCTTGGCGGCTAGCGGAAGCACAGATACGCAGTATTTT.

The rearrangement links TRBV15 to TRBJ1-5, with a weak D call TRBD1 (5 bases). This CDR3 region has 13 residues. V lost 3 bases to trimming and J lost 11 bases, with 14 bases between them. Germline values: CDR1 LNHNV, CDR2 YYDKDF (reference sequence). The CDR3 sequence: CATSSREARAQHF. In DNA, the CDR3 is TGTGCCACCAGCAGCAGGGAAGCAAGAGCCCAGCATTTT. Using reference TRBV15 and TRBJ1-5 for the parts outside the CDR3, the full variable domain is DAMVIQNPRYQVTQFGKPVTLSCSQTLNHNVMYWYQQKSSQAPKLLFHYYDKDFNNEADTPDNFQSRRPNTSFCFLDIRSPGLGDTAMYLCATSSREARAQHFGDGTRLSIL.

The gene calls are TRBV7-9 and TRBJ2-7; D is uncertain. V was trimmed by 3 bases and J by 1 base, leaving 4 bases between them. Germline CDR1 reads SEHNR; CDR2 reads FQNEAQ (reference sequence). This CDR3 contains 12 residues. The CDR3 nucleotides read TGTGCCAGCAGCTTCGGGTCCTACGAGCAGTACTTC. Its translation: CASSFGSYEQYF.

This clone was counted a few times. The chain combines TRBV27 with TRBJ1-5, with 8 bases aligning to TRBD1. The CDR3 extends over 13 amino acids. Germline V lookup: CDR1 MNHEY, CDR2 SMNVEV (reference sequence). Trimming cost V 6 bases and J 5 bases; bases outside gene matches: 3. The CDR3 loop is CASRGTGDQPQHF. In DNA, the CDR3 is TGTGCCAGCAGGGGGACAGGCGATCAGCCCCAGCATTTT.

V and J are TRBV4-3 and TRBJ1-5; TRBD1 might be the D (6 bases). The germline CDR1 and CDR2 sequences are LGHNA and YSLEER. Trimming left V 0 bases short and J 7 bases short, with 13 bases between. The CDR3 length is 15 residues. The CDR3 loop is CASSQDWDIKQPQHF. CDR3 nucleotides: TGCGCCAGCAGCCAAGATTGGGACATAAAACAGCCCCAGCATTTT.

The V gene is TRBV5-1, the J gene TRBJ2-5; 8 bases are shared with TRBD1. This CDR3 region has 14 residues. V gave up 1 base and J gave up 3 bases; unmatched junction bases: 2. Germline V gene sequence: CDR1 SGHRS, CDR2 YFSETQ. CDR3 coding DNA: TGCGCCAGCAGCTTGAAGACAGGGGAAGAGACCCAGTACTTC. As protein: CASSLKTGEETQYF.

V and J are TRBV5-5 and TRBJ1-2, with D tentatively TRBD1 (6 bases). Germline CDR1 reads SGHKS; CDR2 reads YYEKEE (reference sequence). The CDR3 spans 16 residues. Trimming cost V 0 bases and J 3 bases, with 15 bases left between them. For the CDR3, the DNA is TGTGCCAGCAGCTTGGCTGCAGGGGCTCAAGACTATGGCTACACCTTC. Translating it yields CASSLAAGAQDYGYTF.

The chain combines TRBV10-1 with TRBJ2-5; D is perhaps TRBD2 (5 bases). Deletions cut 0 bases from V and 7 bases from J, with 9 bases between. Germline V gene data show CDR1 as WNHNN and CDR2 as SYGVQD (reference sequence). The CDR3 loop spans 13 amino acids. CDR3 sequence: CASSESAAGTQYF. The CDR3 DNA reads as TGCGCCAGCAGTGAGTCAGCTGCGGGGACCCAGTACTTC.